A selection of T cell receptor beta chains follows, all from one sample in a study of shared clonotypes between healthy human individuals. This table comes from immunoSEQ multiplex PCR, and its TCRdb copy is limited to in-frame clones, with some not included. Found here are about 2.1 million clones, about 93% of them singletons; the top ten hold 1.5% to 2%. Sequencing was done on a sample of naive CD8+ T cells from PBMCs. These receptor sequences come from a man aged 18 to 30 in good health. Some clones in this sample may be carry-over from other donors' samples. Both conserved end residues are part of each CDR3. D genes are given only for firm matches. The size field is filled for only some rows; it gives once, few, many or a size class.

clone_size d_call j_call v_call cdr3_aa cdr3_nt
- TRBD2 TRBJ2-5 TRBV10-3 CAIREQPGEGGETQYF TGTGCCATCAGGGAACAACCGGGGGAGGGAGGAGAGACCCAGTACTTC
- - TRBJ2-7 TRBV27 CASSSRVGIYEQYF TGTGCCAGCAGTTCCAGGGTGGGGATCTACGAGCAGTACTTC
- - TRBJ1-2 TRBV10-3 CAILEGNYGYTF TGTGCCATCTTGGAGGGTAACTATGGCTACACCTTC
- - TRBJ2-3 TRBV7-6 CASTRGRYTDTQYF TGTGCCAGCACGAGAGGGAGATACACAGATACGCAGTATTTT
- - TRBJ1-2 TRBV11-2 CASSEGGTPYYGYTF TGTGCCAGCAGCGAGGGGGGAACCCCATACTATGGCTACACCTTC
- TRBD1 TRBJ1-2 TRBV30 CAWMGDRGYTF TGTGCCTGGATGGGGGACAGAGGCTACACCTTC
- TRBD1 TRBJ2-7 TRBV18 CASSPQRDRVYEQYF TGTGCCAGCTCACCTCAACGGGACAGGGTCTACGAGCAGTACTTC
- - TRBJ2-3 TRBV10-2 CASSEGLRDTQYF TGCGCCAGCAGTGAGGGACTAAGGGATACGCAGTATTTT
- - TRBJ2-1 TRBV6-1 CASSDLAYNEQFF TGTGCCAGCAGTGACTTGGCTTACAATGAGCAGTTCTTC
- TRBD2 TRBJ2-7 TRBV2 CASREGLAGGSYEQYF TGTGCCAGCAGGGAGGGCCTAGCGGGGGGATCCTACGAGCAGTACTTC
- - TRBJ2-1 TRBV30 CAWRDYNEQFF TGTGCCTGGCGGGATTACAATGAGCAGTTCTTC
- - TRBJ2-7 TRBV7-2 CASSTRLKTYEQYF TGTGCCAGCAGCACCAGACTGAAAACCTACGAGCAGTACTTC
- TRBD1 TRBJ2-2 TRBV9 CASSLGTGLPGELFF TGTGCCAGCAGCCTAGGGACAGGACTGCCCGGGGAGCTGTTTTTT
- - TRBJ2-7 TRBV5-6 CASSLANRVYEQYF TGTGCCAGCAGCTTGGCCAACAGGGTATACGAGCAGTACTTC
- - TRBJ1-5 TRBV13 CASSLGPALVQPQHF TGTGCCAGCAGCCTGGGACCAGCGTTGGTTCAGCCCCAGCATTTT
- - TRBJ1-4 TRBV19 CASNFGVTNEKLFF TGTGCCAGTAACTTCGGGGTGACTAATGAAAAACTGTTTTTT
- - TRBJ2-6 TRBV28 CASSLLWDSSGANVLTF TGTGCCAGCAGTTTGTTGTGGGATTCCTCTGGGGCCAACGTCCTGACTTTC
- - TRBJ2-1 TRBV7-9 CASAGTTMNEQFF TGTGCCAGCGCCGGGACCACAATGAATGAGCAGTTCTTC
- - TRBJ2-7 TRBV10-3 CAISETVKVLGYEQYF TGTGCCATCAGTGAGACGGTTAAGGTGCTGGGGTACGAGCAGTACTTC
- TRBD1 TRBJ1-1 TRBV6-5 CASRTGGTTEAFF TGTGCCAGCAGGACAGGGGGCACGACTGAAGCTTTCTTT
- TRBD2 TRBJ2-3 TRBV6-1 CASSEYPGASGRLDTQYF TGTGCCAGCAGTGAATATCCGGGGGCTAGCGGGAGACTAGATACGCAGTATTTT
- - TRBJ2-7 TRBV27 CASSLSRQTTLYEQYF TGTGCCAGCAGTTTATCCCGACAGACTACCCTGTACGAGCAGTACTTC
- - TRBJ2-7 TRBV19 CASSVSSGSSYEQYF TGTGCCAGTAGTGTAAGTTCAGGGAGCTCCTACGAGCAGTACTTC
- - TRBJ2-7 TRBV4-3 CASSQGGRDFYEQYF TGCGCCAGCAGCCAAGGGGGACGGGACTTCTACGAGCAGTACTTC
- - TRBJ2-3 TRBV7-9 CASSLRSRNTDTQYF TGTGCCAGCAGCTTAAGGTCTCGAAACACAGATACGCAGTATTTT
- - TRBJ2-2 TRBV5-1 CASSPTRSGELFF TGCGCCAGCAGCCCAACACGTTCCGGGGAGCTGTTTTTT
- TRBD2 TRBJ2-7 TRBV14 CASSPRGGRRSYEQYF TGTGCCAGCAGCCCTAGGGGCGGGAGGCGTTCCTACGAGCAGTACTTC
- - TRBJ1-5 TRBV6-1 CASSPAPGGNQPQHF TGTGCCAGCAGTCCCGCCCCGGGGGGCAATCAGCCCCAGCATTTT
- TRBD2 TRBJ2-3 TRBV27 CASSPGTSGPPDTQYF TGTGCCAGCAGTCCCGGGACTAGCGGGCCTCCAGATACGCAGTATTTT
- TRBD1 TRBJ2-5 TRBV19 CATRDRGQETQYF TGTGCCACCCGGGACAGGGGCCAAGAGACCCAGTACTTC
- - TRBJ2-2 TRBV5-4 CASKGDTGELFF TGTGCCAGCAAGGGGGACACCGGGGAGCTGTTTTTT
- TRBD2 TRBJ2-1 TRBV7-3 CASSSIAGNNEQFF TGTGCCAGCAGCTCTATAGCGGGAAACAATGAGCAGTTCTTC
- - TRBJ1-5 TRBV11-2 CASSWDGGSNQPQHF TGTGCCAGCAGCTGGGACGGGGGGAGCAATCAGCCCCAGCATTTT
- TRBD1 TRBJ1-4 TRBV7-6 CASSVGTGGMVGEKLFF TGTGCCAGCAGCGTAGGGACAGGGGGGATGGTTGGCGAAAAACTGTTTTTT
- - TRBJ2-2 TRBV6-4 CASSGYPTGELFF TGTGCCAGCAGTGGCTACCCCACCGGGGAGCTGTTTTTT
once - TRBJ1-3 TRBV27 CASRGFSEGERGSGNTIYF TGTGCCAGCAGGGGTTTCTCGGAGGGGGAGAGGGGTTCTGGAAACACCATATATTTT
- - TRBJ1-2 TRBV4-1 CASSQEWGPLNYGYTF TGCGCCAGCAGCCAAGAGTGGGGACCGCTTAACTATGGCTACACCTTC
- - TRBJ2-1 TRBV28 CASSLWVAVGGNEQFF TGTGCCAGCAGTTTATGGGTAGCGGTGGGGGGCAATGAGCAGTTCTTC
- - TRBJ1-3 TRBV6-1 CASRAQSSGNTIYF TGTGCCAGCAGAGCACAGAGCTCTGGAAACACCATATATTTT
once - TRBJ1-5 TRBV6-1 CASRNGRGGNQPQHF TGTGCCAGCAGGAACGGACGGGGTGGGAATCAGCCCCAGCATTTT
- TRBD1 TRBJ2-7 TRBV27 CASSLRQGSNEQYF TGTGCCAGCAGTCTACGACAGGGTAGTAACGAGCAGTACTTC
- TRBD2 TRBJ2-7 TRBV30 CAWSSNRGAYEQYF TGTGCCTGGAGTTCGAATCGGGGGGCCTACGAGCAGTACTTC
- TRBD1 TRBJ2-1 TRBV14 CASSQEGGQVYNEQFF TGTGCCAGCAGCCAAGAGGGTGGACAGGTCTACAATGAGCAGTTCTTC
- - TRBJ2-5 TRBV11-2 CASRGLSETQYF TGTGCCAGCCGGGGGCTATCAGAGACCCAGTACTTC
- - TRBJ2-7 TRBV28 CASSEHYEQYF TGTGCCAGCAGCGAGCACTACGAGCAGTACTTC
- TRBD1 TRBJ2-5 TRBV15 CATSEDRGETQYF TGTGCCACCAGCGAGGACAGGGGAGAGACCCAGTACTTC
- TRBD2 TRBJ2-1 TRBV7-2 CASSFRLAGSYNEQFF TGTGCCAGCAGCTTTCGACTAGCGGGTTCCTACAATGAGCAGTTCTTC
- TRBD2 TRBJ2-1 TRBV28 CASSPTTSGVINEQFF TGTGCCAGCAGTCCCACGACTAGCGGGGTGATCAATGAGCAGTTCTTC
- TRBD1 TRBJ2-7 TRBV7-9 CASSHRDRSYEQYF TGTGCCAGCAGCCACCGGGACAGAAGTTACGAGCAGTACTTC
- - TRBJ2-7 TRBV11-2 CASSRLAGFPHEQYF TGTGCCAGCAGCCGTTTGGCAGGGTTCCCCCACGAGCAGTACTTC
- TRBD1 TRBJ2-7 TRBV19 CASSVRDRVWEQYF TGTGCCAGTAGTGTCCGGGACAGGGTTTGGGAGCAGTACTTC
- TRBD2 TRBJ2-7 TRBV5-1 CASSVGLAVTYEQYF TGCGCCAGCAGCGTGGGACTAGCGGTTACCTACGAGCAGTACTTC
- - TRBJ1-1 TRBV27 CASSLWGYGKTEAFF TGTGCCAGCAGTTTATGGGGGTACGGAAAAACTGAAGCTTTCTTT
- TRBD2 TRBJ2-1 TRBV4-1 CASSQPGLANEQFF TGCGCCAGCAGCCAGCCGGGACTAGCTAATGAGCAGTTCTTC
- - TRBJ2-2 TRBV7-9 CASSLVFQGRWDTGELFF TGTGCCAGCAGCTTAGTTTTCCAGGGTCGGTGGGACACCGGGGAGCTGTTTTTT
- TRBD1 TRBJ2-7 TRBV7-9 CASSHPTGTGSYEQYF TGTGCCAGCAGCCACCCCACCGGGACAGGGTCCTACGAGCAGTACTTC
- - TRBJ2-1 TRBV7-6 CASSPPGTIHNEQFF TGTGCCAGCAGCCCCCCCGGGACGATACACAATGAGCAGTTCTTC
- - TRBJ2-3 TRBV10-1 CASSEFLGGADTQYF TGCGCCAGCAGTGAGTTTTTGGGAGGTGCAGATACGCAGTATTTT
- TRBD2 TRBJ2-7 TRBV27 CASSSSGRPYEQYF TGTGCCAGCAGTTCTAGCGGGAGGCCCTACGAGCAGTACTTC